Ten or more counts support the clone carrying this TCR beta chain. Its antigen is currently unknown. The CDR3 runs 14 residues. The V gene's germline CDR1 is SGHTA and CDR2 FQGNSA. V lost 5 bases to trimming and J lost 1 base, with 12 bases between them. These data originate in a study of T cell repertoires in cytomegalovirus infection. Across the whole study: It was recently identified HLA-C-restricted and well-studied HLA-B-restricted CMV epitopes that the study used.

In TCRdb, the reads were re-called with MiXCR into one record per CDR3 protein. This table has roughly 120,000 distinct CDR3 sequences, 30% to 35% appearing once. The specimen comprised CD8+ T cells from cultured PBMCs, sampled from culture after CMV antigen stimulation. The V and J genes are TRBV7-2 and TRBJ2-7; D gene unclear. This sequence originates from a human donor in good health (CMV status not recorded). Some clones in this sample may be carry-over from other donors' samples. The CDR3 loop is CASSVLDSSYEQYF. CDR3 DNA sequence: TGTGCCAGCAGCGTACTTGATTCGTCCTACGAGCAGTACTTC.